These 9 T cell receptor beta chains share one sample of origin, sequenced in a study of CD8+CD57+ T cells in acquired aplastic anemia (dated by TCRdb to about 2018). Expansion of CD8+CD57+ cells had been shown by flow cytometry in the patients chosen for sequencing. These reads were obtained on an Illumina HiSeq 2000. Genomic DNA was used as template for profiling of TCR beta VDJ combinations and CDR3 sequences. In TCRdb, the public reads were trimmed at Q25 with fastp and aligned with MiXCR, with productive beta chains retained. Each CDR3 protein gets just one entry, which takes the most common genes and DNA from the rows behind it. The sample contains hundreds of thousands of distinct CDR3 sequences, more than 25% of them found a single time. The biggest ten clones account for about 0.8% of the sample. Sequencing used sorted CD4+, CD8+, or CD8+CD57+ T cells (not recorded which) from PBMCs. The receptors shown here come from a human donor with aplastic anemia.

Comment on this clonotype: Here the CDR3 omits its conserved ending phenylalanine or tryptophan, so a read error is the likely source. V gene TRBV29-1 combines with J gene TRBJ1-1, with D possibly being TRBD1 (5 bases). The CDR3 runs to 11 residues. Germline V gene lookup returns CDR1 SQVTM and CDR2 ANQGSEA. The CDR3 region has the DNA TGCAGTGTTGTAGGGGACACTGAAGCTTTCTCT. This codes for CSVVGDTEAFS.

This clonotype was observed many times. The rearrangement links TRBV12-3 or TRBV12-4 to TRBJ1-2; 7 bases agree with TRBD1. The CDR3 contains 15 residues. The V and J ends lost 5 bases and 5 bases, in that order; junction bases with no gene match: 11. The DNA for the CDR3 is TGTGCCAGCAGTCGCGAGAACAGGGGCCCGTATGGCTACACCTTC. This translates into CASSRENRGPYGYTF.

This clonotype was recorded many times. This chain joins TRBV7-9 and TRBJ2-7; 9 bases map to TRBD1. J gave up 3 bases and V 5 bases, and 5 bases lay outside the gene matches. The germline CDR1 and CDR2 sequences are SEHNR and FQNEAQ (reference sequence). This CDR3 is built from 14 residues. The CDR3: CASSPGQGVYEQYF. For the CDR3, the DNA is TGTGCCAGCAGCCCGGGACAGGGCGTCTACGAGCAGTACTTC. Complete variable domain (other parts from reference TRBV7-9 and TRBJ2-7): DTGVSQNPRHKITKRGQNVTFRCDPISEHNRLYWYRQTLGQGPEFLTYFQNEAQLEKSRLLSDRFSAERPKGSFSTLEIQRTEQGDSAMYLCASSPGQGVYEQYFGPGTRLTVT.

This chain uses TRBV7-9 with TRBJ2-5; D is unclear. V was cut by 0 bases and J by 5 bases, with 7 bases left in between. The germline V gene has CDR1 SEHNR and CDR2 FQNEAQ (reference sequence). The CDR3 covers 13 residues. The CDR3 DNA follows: TGTGCCAGCAGCTTAGCGTTCGGTGAGACCCAGTACTTC. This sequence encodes CASSLAFGETQYF.

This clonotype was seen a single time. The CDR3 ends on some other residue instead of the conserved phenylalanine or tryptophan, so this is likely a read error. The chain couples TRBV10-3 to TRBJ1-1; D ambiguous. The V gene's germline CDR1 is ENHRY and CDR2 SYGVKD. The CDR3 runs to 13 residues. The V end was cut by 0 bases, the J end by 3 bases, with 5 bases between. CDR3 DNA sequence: TGTGCCATCAGTGAGTCGGCGTACACTGAAGCTTTCTCT. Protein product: CAISESAYTEAFS.

CDR3 DNA: TGTGCCAGCACCAACGAGCGAAAGAACACTGAAGCTTTCTTT. This encodes CASTNERKNTEAFF. This chain uses TRBV6-1 with TRBJ1-1; no clear D gene. There are 14 residues in the CDR3. Germline CDR1 MNHNS, CDR2 SASEGT. Trimming pared 7 bases from V and 1 base from J, leaving 13 bases between.

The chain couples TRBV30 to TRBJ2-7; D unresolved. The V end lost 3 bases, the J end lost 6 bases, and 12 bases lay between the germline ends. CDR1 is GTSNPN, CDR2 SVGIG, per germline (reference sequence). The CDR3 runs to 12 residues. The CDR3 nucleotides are TGTGCCTGGAGCATAGCCGGGCCCGAGCAGTACTTC. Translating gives CAWSIAGPEQYF.

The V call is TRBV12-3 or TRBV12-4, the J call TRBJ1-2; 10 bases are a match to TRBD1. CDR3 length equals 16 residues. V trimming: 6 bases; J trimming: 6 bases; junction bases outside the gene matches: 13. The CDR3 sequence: CASSRQGAKGVDGYTF. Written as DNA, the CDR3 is TGTGCCAGCAGCCGACAGGGGGCTAAAGGCGTGGATGGCTACACCTTC.

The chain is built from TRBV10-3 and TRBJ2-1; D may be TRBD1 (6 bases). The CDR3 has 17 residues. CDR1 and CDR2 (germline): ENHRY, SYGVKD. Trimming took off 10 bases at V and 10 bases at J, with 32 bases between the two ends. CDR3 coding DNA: TGTGCCAGCAGCCCCGCGGGTGGGCAGGGGCCACTCGGCGAGCAGTTCTTC. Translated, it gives CASSPAGGQGPLGEQFF.